This is a list of T cell receptor beta chains from one sample in a study of shared clonotypes between healthy human individuals. Sequenced by immunoSEQ multiplex PCR; TCRdb stores in-frame clones only, minus some. The sample shows approximately 980,000 clones, approximately 76% of them seen only once. The sample taken for sequencing was memory CD4+ T cells sorted from blood. These receptors came from a man between 18 and 29 years old in good health. CDR3s include the opening cysteine and the closing phenylalanine or tryptophan. Fields, in order: J gene, D gene, V gene, clone size, CDR3 protein, CDR3 DNA. A D gene is named only where the DNA matches it firmly. Part of the rows lack a size; the others show once, few, many or a class for expanded clones.

j_call: TRBJ2-7; d_call: TRBD1; v_call: TRBV5-1; clone_size: .; cdr3_aa: CASSPILRGRREQYF; cdr3_nt: TGCGCCAGCAGCCCAATCCTCAGGGGGCGTCGGGAGCAGTACTTC
j_call: TRBJ1-2; d_call: .; v_call: TRBV27; clone_size: .; cdr3_aa: CASSLSEGSRNYGYTF; cdr3_nt: TGTGCCAGCAGTTTATCGGAGGGCAGTCGGAACTATGGCTACACCTTC
j_call: TRBJ1-2; d_call: .; v_call: TRBV19; clone_size: .; cdr3_aa: CASSITLTARVNYGYTF; cdr3_nt: TGTGCCAGTAGTATCACCCTTACCGCTCGGGTCAACTATGGCTACACCTTC
j_call: TRBJ1-2; d_call: .; v_call: TRBV30; clone_size: .; cdr3_aa: CAWTHPTRDLYGYTF; cdr3_nt: TGTGCCTGGACCCACCCCACCAGGGACCTCTATGGCTACACCTTC
j_call: TRBJ2-1; d_call: .; v_call: TRBV7-2; clone_size: .; cdr3_aa: CASSPKGGLSIEQFF; cdr3_nt: TGTGCCAGCAGCCCGAAGGGTGGTCTTTCGATCGAGCAGTTCTTC
j_call: TRBJ1-2; d_call: TRBD1; v_call: TRBV30; clone_size: .; cdr3_aa: CAWSGQGKEYGYTF; cdr3_nt: TGTGCCTGGAGCGGACAGGGTAAGGAGTATGGCTACACCTTC
j_call: TRBJ2-1; d_call: .; v_call: TRBV30; clone_size: .; cdr3_aa: CAWNGNTAYNEQFF; cdr3_nt: TGTGCCTGGAATGGCAACACCGCCTACAATGAGCAGTTCTTC
j_call: TRBJ1-4; d_call: TRBD1; v_call: TRBV27; clone_size: few; cdr3_aa: CASSPQDREREKLFF; cdr3_nt: TGTGCCAGCAGTCCCCAGGACAGGGAGAGAGAAAAACTGTTTTTT
j_call: TRBJ1-4; d_call: .; v_call: TRBV18; clone_size: few; cdr3_aa: CASSPPISGEKLFF; cdr3_nt: TGTGCCAGCTCACCACCGATCAGTGGGGAAAAACTGTTTTTT
j_call: TRBJ2-7; d_call: TRBD2; v_call: TRBV7-8; clone_size: .; cdr3_aa: CASSAVPGLAGADF; cdr3_nt: TGTGCCAGCAGCGCCGTACCGGGACTAGCGGGAGCGGACTTC
j_call: TRBJ2-5; d_call: .; v_call: TRBV30; clone_size: .; cdr3_aa: CAWSVRGSQYF; cdr3_nt: TGTGCCTGGAGTGTACGGGGATCCCAGTACTTC
j_call: TRBJ2-7; d_call: TRBD2; v_call: TRBV7-2; clone_size: .; cdr3_aa: CASSSPTRTGTSGRSLYF; cdr3_nt: TGTGCCAGCAGCTCGCCGACGAGGACCGGGACTAGCGGGAGATCACTGTACTTC
j_call: TRBJ2-3; d_call: TRBD2; v_call: TRBV11-2; clone_size: .; cdr3_aa: CASRPGLAGGFFTDTQYF; cdr3_nt: TGTGCCAGCAGGCCAGGACTAGCGGGGGGGTTCTTCACAGATACGCAGTATTTT
j_call: TRBJ2-7; d_call: TRBD2; v_call: TRBV6-5; clone_size: .; cdr3_aa: CASRPYSGGTYEQYF; cdr3_nt: TGTGCCAGCAGGCCATACAGCGGGGGAACCTACGAGCAGTACTTC
j_call: TRBJ2-1; d_call: .; v_call: TRBV5-3; clone_size: once; cdr3_aa: CARSSGLAGDEQFF; cdr3_nt: TGTGCCAGAAGCTCAGGACTTGCTGGGGATGAGCAGTTCTTC
j_call: TRBJ1-2; d_call: .; v_call: TRBV2; clone_size: .; cdr3_aa: CASSGDRPRNYGYTF; cdr3_nt: TGTGCCAGCAGTGGTGACAGGCCGCGTAACTATGGCTACACCTTC
j_call: TRBJ2-3; d_call: .; v_call: TRBV11-2; clone_size: .; cdr3_aa: CASSFQGRGSTDTQYF; cdr3_nt: TGTGCCAGCAGCTTTCAAGGAAGGGGTAGCACAGATACGCAGTATTTT
j_call: TRBJ2-1; d_call: .; v_call: TRBV5-1; clone_size: .; cdr3_aa: CASSLRQSGEQFF; cdr3_nt: TGCGCCAGCAGCCTACGACAAAGCGGTGAGCAGTTCTTC
j_call: TRBJ1-2; d_call: TRBD1; v_call: TRBV28; clone_size: .; cdr3_aa: CASSLGGQGLYGYTF; cdr3_nt: TGTGCCAGCAGTTTAGGCGGACAGGGGCTCTATGGCTACACCTTC
j_call: TRBJ2-7; d_call: .; v_call: TRBV19; clone_size: .; cdr3_aa: CASSPSGQGLFAQYF; cdr3_nt: TGTGCCAGTAGTCCCTCGGGACAAGGGCTGTTCGCGCAGTACTTC
j_call: TRBJ1-2; d_call: .; v_call: TRBV5-4; clone_size: .; cdr3_aa: CASSFGAPTGNYGYTF; cdr3_nt: TGTGCCAGCAGCTTTGGGGCTCCAACGGGGAACTATGGCTACACCTTC
j_call: TRBJ2-3; d_call: .; v_call: TRBV19; clone_size: .; cdr3_aa: CASSIDTSRRTSTDTQYF; cdr3_nt: TGTGCCAGTAGTATAGATACTAGCAGGAGAACTAGCACAGATACGCAGTATTTT
j_call: TRBJ1-6; d_call: .; v_call: TRBV27; clone_size: .; cdr3_aa: CASSLGRDSPLHF; cdr3_nt: TGTGCCAGCAGTTTAGGAAGGGATTCACCCCTCCACTTT
j_call: TRBJ2-5; d_call: TRBD2; v_call: TRBV5-1; clone_size: many; cdr3_aa: CASSNSGGAETQYF; cdr3_nt: TGCGCCAGCAGCAATAGCGGGGGGGCCGAGACCCAGTACTTC
j_call: TRBJ2-1; d_call: TRBD1; v_call: TRBV18; clone_size: .; cdr3_aa: CASSPGTGLREQFF; cdr3_nt: TGTGCCAGCTCACCCGGGACAGGCCTCCGTGAGCAGTTCTTC
j_call: TRBJ2-3; d_call: TRBD2; v_call: TRBV11-2; clone_size: .; cdr3_aa: CASTRRGTTDTQYF; cdr3_nt: TGTGCCAGCACACGGCGGGGGACCACAGATACGCAGTATTTT
j_call: TRBJ2-7; d_call: .; v_call: TRBV4-1; clone_size: .; cdr3_aa: CASSYWGAEQYF; cdr3_nt: TGCGCCAGCAGCTACTGGGGGGCTGAGCAGTACTTC
j_call: TRBJ2-3; d_call: .; v_call: TRBV11-1; clone_size: .; cdr3_aa: CASSLGSPGLGADTQYF; cdr3_nt: TGTGCCAGCAGCTTAGGTTCTCCAGGGTTGGGGGCAGATACGCAGTATTTT
j_call: TRBJ1-2; d_call: .; v_call: TRBV5-6; clone_size: .; cdr3_aa: CASSIGPLGYGYTF; cdr3_nt: TGTGCCAGCAGCATCGGGCCCTTAGGCTATGGCTACACCTTC
j_call: TRBJ1-5; d_call: .; v_call: TRBV6-1; clone_size: .; cdr3_aa: CASSEEGTGPNQPQHF; cdr3_nt: TGTGCCAGCAGTGAAGAGGGAACAGGACCCAATCAGCCCCAGCATTTT
j_call: TRBJ1-5; d_call: .; v_call: TRBV6-1; clone_size: few; cdr3_aa: CASSDLSQPQHF; cdr3_nt: TGTGCCAGCAGTGATTTGAGCCAGCCCCAGCATTTT
j_call: TRBJ1-5; d_call: .; v_call: TRBV6-1; clone_size: .; cdr3_aa: CASSEDRGQPQHF; cdr3_nt: TGTGCCAGCAGTGAAGATAGGGGACAGCCCCAGCATTTT
j_call: TRBJ1-1; d_call: .; v_call: TRBV7-8; clone_size: once; cdr3_aa: CASRADVNTEAFF; cdr3_nt: TGTGCCAGCCGCGCCGACGTGAACACTGAAGCTTTCTTT